Listed below are T cell receptor beta chains from one sample, sequenced in a study of blood T cell repertoires in COVID-19. Clones were read by immunoSEQ multiplex PCR, and TCRdb kept only the in-frame ones, dropping some. The data show tens of thousands of clones, 74% seen once. The sample consisted of peripheral blood. Source of these receptors: a woman older than 75 with acute or convalescent COVID-19. Each CDR3 is given with its conserved first and last residue. Fields, in order: J gene, D gene, clone size, V gene, CDR3 protein, CDR3 DNA. D genes are given only for firm matches. Size is stated for part of the rows, as once, few or many counts, or as a class when the clone is expanded.

TRBJ1-5	.	.	TRBV23-1	CASSLPLSQNQPQHF	TGCGCCAGCAGCCTACCCCTGTCGCAAAATCAGCCCCAGCATTTT
TRBJ1-5	TRBD1	.	TRBV6-1	CASSDTDRGNQPQHF	TGTGCCAGCAGTGACACCGACAGGGGGAATCAGCCCCAGCATTTT
TRBJ1-1	TRBD1	.	TRBV6-2/TRBV6-3	CASSSGTGGMNTEAFF	TGTGCCAGCAGTTCGGGGACAGGAGGGATGAACACTGAAGCTTTCTTT
TRBJ1-1	.	.	TRBV5-1	CASSLVQGGTEAFF	TGCGCCAGCAGCTTGGTTCAGGGTGGAACTGAAGCTTTCTTT
TRBJ1-5	TRBD1	.	TRBV5-1	CASSYTGGQPQHF	TGCGCCAGCAGCTACACAGGGGGTCAGCCCCAGCATTTT
TRBJ2-2	TRBD1	many	TRBV29-1	CSALQGSGAGELFF	TGCAGCGCCTTACAGGGGAGTGGCGCCGGGGAGCTGTTTTTT
TRBJ2-7	.	few	TRBV5-4	CASSYRVLGEQYF	TGTGCCAGCAGTTACAGGGTTCTCGGCGAGCAGTACTTC
TRBJ2-7	TRBD2	.	TRBV20-1	CSASFGRYYEQYF	TGCAGTGCTAGTTTCGGGAGGTACTACGAGCAGTACTTC
TRBJ1-6	TRBD1	.	TRBV18	CASSLGTANNSPLHF	TGTGCCAGCTCGCTGGGGACAGCTAATAATTCACCCCTCCACTTT
TRBJ2-7	TRBD2	.	TRBV7-2	CASRRGGGSYEQYF	TGTGCCAGCAGACGGGGGGGAGGCTCCTACGAGCAGTACTTC
TRBJ2-3	.	.	TRBV27	CASSLSRGGEDTQYF	TGTGCCAGCAGTTTATCTAGGGGGGGAGAAGATACGCAGTATTTT
TRBJ2-7	TRBD2	.	TRBV3-1/TRBV3-2	CASSHGTSGRATYF	TGTGCCAGCAGCCACGGGACTAGCGGGAGGGCCACGTACTTC
TRBJ1-4	TRBD1	.	TRBV19	CATGQGEKLFF	TGTGCCACGGGACAGGGAGAAAAACTGTTTTTT
TRBJ1-1	.	few	TRBV4-1	CASSSGRNTEAFF	TGCGCCAGCAGCTCGGGTAGGAACACTGAAGCTTTCTTT
TRBJ2-5	.	.	TRBV24-1	CATSDNPVQAPQETQYF	TGTGCCACCAGTGATAATCCTGTCCAGGCACCCCAAGAGACCCAGTACTTC
TRBJ2-7	.	few	TRBV6-5	CATALHSSYEQYF	TGTGCCACCGCTCTACACAGCTCCTACGAGCAGTACTTC
TRBJ2-3	TRBD2	.	TRBV7-9	CASGLGLAGTDTQYF	TGTGCCAGCGGGCTGGGACTAGCGGGCACAGATACGCAGTATTTT
TRBJ1-6	.	.	TRBV6-5	CASSYTGGPMNSPLHF	TGTGCCAGCAGTTACACGGGGGGGCCGATGAATTCACCCCTCCACTTT
TRBJ2-1	TRBD2	.	TRBV5-4	CASSIPLAGIDNEQFF	TGTGCCAGCAGCATCCCTCTAGCGGGAATCGACAATGAGCAGTTCTTC
TRBJ1-5	.	.	TRBV11-2	CASSLGGQNNQPQHF	TGTGCCAGCAGCTTAGGAGGGCAGAACAATCAGCCCCAGCATTTT
TRBJ1-2	.	.	TRBV28	CASSGQSYTF	TGTGCCAGCAGTGGACAGTCCTACACCTTC
TRBJ2-5	TRBD2	.	TRBV7-2	CASSLGLRETQYF	TGTGCCAGCAGCTTGGGACTACGGGAGACCCAGTACTTC
TRBJ2-1	TRBD1	.	TRBV24-1	CATSDFRSNRGRYMGNEQFF	TGTGCCACCAGTGATTTTCGGTCAAACAGGGGACGATACATGGGCAATGAGCAGTTCTTC
TRBJ2-3	TRBD2	.	TRBV29-1	CSVTSRGGATDTQYF	TGCAGCGTTACTAGTCGGGGGGGGGCCACAGATACGCAGTATTTT
TRBJ2-7	TRBD1	.	TRBV6-5	CAIMSRDRAYEQYF	TGTGCCATAATGAGCCGGGACAGGGCCTACGAGCAGTACTTC
TRBJ2-3	TRBD2	.	TRBV9	CASSSGGRIGTDTQYF	TGTGCCAGCAGCTCGGGGGGGCGGATAGGCACAGATACGCAGTATTTT
TRBJ2-1	.	.	TRBV4-3	CASSQDWRAEQFF	TGCGCCAGCAGCCAAGATTGGCGGGCCGAGCAGTTCTTC
TRBJ2-3	TRBD2	.	TRBV5-1	CASSGISGSVGNTQYF	TGCGCCAGCAGCGGAATTAGCGGGAGTGTCGGAAATACGCAGTATTTT